The entry that follows covers one T cell receptor (beta chain) sequence. The study drew all its donors from Caucasian adults living in Nashville, Tennessee. CDR1 and CDR2 (germline): SNHLY, FYNNEI. The CDR3 spans 13 residues. Trimming stripped 11 bases from V and 2 bases from J, with 16 bases between. Profiled with immunoSEQ multiplex PCR; TCRdb holds only in-frame clones, not every one. The sample holds roughly 660,000 clones; roughly 91% are singletons and the top ten take less than 40%. This entry belongs to a study of shared clonotypes between healthy human individuals. The material sequenced was memory CD8+ T cells from PBMCs. Subset denoted: CD45RO+ cells pooled with CCR7-negative TemRA cells. The chain carries TRBV2 and TRBJ2-7; weak D call: TRBD2 (5 bases). The clonotype comes from a man aged 18 to 35 in good health. Some clones in this sample may be carry-over from other donors' samples. The CDR3 is CASQRRLAYEQYF. CDR3 in DNA: TGTGCCTCTCAACGGAGGTTGGCCTACGAGCAGTACTTC.